The sequence of this T cell receptor beta chain was determined in a study of pediatric ulcerative colitis. The assay was run at survey level. The assay was immunoSEQ multiplex PCR, and TCRdb's table has in-frame clones only and misses some. Among around 64,000 clones listed, approximately 87% were seen once. At colonoscopy, a blood sample was also collected. Findings and limits, study-wide: A couple of rectal clonotypes were found only in ulcerative colitis patients, all of them. Clonal expansions reduced rectal repertoire diversity in acute severe colitis.

Remarks on this clone: The target antigen is unknown.

Sequenced input: blood. The TCR was taken from a boy aged 5-17 years with severe ulcerative colitis.

The chain's CDR3 is CATSRDPSGGLQETQYF. CDR3 sequence (DNA): TGTGCCACCAGCAGGGACCCCTCGGGGGGCCTCCAAGAGACCCAGTACTTC. The V and J genes are TRBV15 and TRBJ2-5; tentatively, D is TRBD2 (7 bases). The CDR3 is 17 amino acids. Trimming pared 3 bases from V and 1 base from J, leaving 18 bases between. CDR1 is LNHNV, CDR2 YYDKDF, per germline (reference sequence).